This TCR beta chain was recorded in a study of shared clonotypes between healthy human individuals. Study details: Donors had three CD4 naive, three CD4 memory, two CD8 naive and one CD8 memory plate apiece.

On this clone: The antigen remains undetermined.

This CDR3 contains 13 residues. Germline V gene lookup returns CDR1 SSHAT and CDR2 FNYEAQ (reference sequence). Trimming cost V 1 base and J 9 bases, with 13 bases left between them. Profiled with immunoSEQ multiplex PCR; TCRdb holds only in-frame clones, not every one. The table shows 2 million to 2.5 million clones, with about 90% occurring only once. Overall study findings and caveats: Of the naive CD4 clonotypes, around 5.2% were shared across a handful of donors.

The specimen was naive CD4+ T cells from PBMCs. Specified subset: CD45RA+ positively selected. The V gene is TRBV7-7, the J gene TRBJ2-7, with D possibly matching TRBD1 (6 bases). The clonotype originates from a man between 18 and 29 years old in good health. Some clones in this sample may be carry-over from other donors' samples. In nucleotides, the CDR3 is TGTGCCAGCAGCTTAGGTATGGGGGCGAGGCAGTACTTC. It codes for CASSLGMGARQYF.